The 8 T cell receptor beta chains reported below all come from one sample, sequenced in a study of cytomegalovirus exposure and HLA in healthy donors. Use of 60 Vbeta and 13 Jbeta primers characterized the PCR. Clones were read by immunoSEQ multiplex PCR, and TCRdb kept only the in-frame ones, dropping some. The sample has some 97,000 clones, about 68% seen once; the top ten hold over 12%. Sequenced: PBMCs. The source of these receptors is a male donor in good health and CMV-seropositive.

The V gene is TRBV18, the J gene TRBJ2-1; 7 bases line up with TRBD2. The germline CDR1 and CDR2 sequences are KGHSH and LQKENI. V shed 2 bases and J 4 bases; nucleotides not matched to a gene: 11. CDR3 length: 17 residues. CDR3 in DNA: TGTGCCAGCTCACCAAGGCCCCTAGCGGATACATACAATGAGCAGTTCTTC. As protein: CASSPRPLADTYNEQFF.

This clone was observed a single time. This chain's CDR3 is CASSEPGAGGPYEQYF. The CDR3 DNA sequence: TGTGCCAGCAGTGAACCGGGGGCAGGGGGTCCCTACGAGCAGTACTTC. This chain links TRBV25-1 with TRBJ2-7; the D gene is possibly TRBD1 (7 bases). Germline V gene sequence: CDR1 MGHDK, CDR2 SYGVNS. The CDR3 length is 16 residues. Trimming took off 2 bases at V and 2 bases at J, with 16 bases between the two ends.

This clone was picked up one time. The chain couples TRBV11-3 to TRBJ2-1, with a weak D call TRBD1 (6 bases). CDR3 size: 14 residues. Germline V gives CDR1 SGHNT, CDR2 YENEEA. Trimming took off 5 bases at V and 10 bases at J, with 18 bases between the two ends. The CDR3 region is CASSTGQGGGEQFF. CDR3 sequence (DNA): TGTGCCAGCAGCACAGGGCAGGGTGGCGGGGAGCAGTTCTTC.

In the case of this clone: This sample includes further DNA sequences coding for the same CDR3. The J gene is TRBJ1-5, the V gene TRBV7-9; 8 bases align to TRBD1. There are 13 residues in the CDR3. V lost 5 bases to trimming and J lost 5 bases; unmatched junction nucleotides: 2. The germline V gene encodes CDR1 SEHNR and CDR2 FQNEAQ (reference sequence). This chain's CDR3 is CASSPTGDQPQHF. As DNA, the CDR3 is TGTGCCAGCAGCCCGACAGGGGATCAGCCCCAGCATTTT.

This chain connects TRBV9 to TRBJ2-3; TRBD2 matches at 7 bases. This CDR3 spans 15 amino acids. Per germline, CDR1 SGDLS and CDR2 YYNGEE. Germline trimming cut 8 bases from V and 0 bases from J; bases unmatched to any gene: 9. In nucleotides, the CDR3 is TGTGCCAGAAATGGTCGGGGGGTCAGCACAGATACGCAGTATTTT. Protein product: CARNGRGVSTDTQYF.

The CDR3 is CATSRDKQGVTDTQYF. As DNA, the CDR3 is TGTGCCACCAGCAGAGATAAACAGGGGGTTACAGATACGCAGTATTTT. The chain is built from TRBV15 and TRBJ2-3; 8 bases map to TRBD1. J gave up 3 bases and V 0 bases, and 5 bases lay outside the gene matches. Germline CDR1 and CDR2: LNHNV and YYDKDF (reference sequence). The CDR3 totals 16 residues. Full variable domain (missing parts from reference TRBV15 and TRBJ2-3): DAMVIQNPRYQVTQFGKPVTLSCSQTLNHNVMYWYQQKSSQAPKLLFHYYDKDFNNEADTPDNFQSRRPNTSFCFLDIRSPGLGDTAMYLCATSRDKQGVTDTQYFGPGTRLTVL.

This chain joins TRBV27 and TRBJ2-2; D is uncertain. The ends were cut back, 6 bases at V and 1 base at J, with 9 bases in the middle. The CDR3 sequence is 14 residues long. Looked up from germline, CDR1 is MNHEY and CDR2 is SMNVEV (reference sequence). The CDR3 DNA follows: TGTGCCAGCAGCAACAGCATGAACACCGGGGAGCTGTTTTTT. It codes for CASSNSMNTGELFF.

This chain uses TRBV18 with TRBJ1-2; 12 nucleotides agree with TRBD1. This CDR3 contains 17 residues. Germline V lookup: CDR1 KGHSH, CDR2 LQKENI. V lost 0 bases and J lost 4; bases outside the gene matches: 6. CDR3 region: CASSPPTGQGAPYGYTF. The CDR3 DNA sequence: TGTGCCAGCTCACCACCGACGGGACAGGGGGCCCCCTATGGCTACACCTTC. Full variable domain (rest looked up from reference TRBV18 and TRBJ1-2): NAGVMQNPRHLVRRRGQEARLRCSPMKGHSHVYWYRQLPEEGLKFMVYLQKENIIDESGMPKERFSAEFPKEGPSILRIQQVVRGDSAAYFCASSPPTGQGAPYGYTFGSGTRLTVV.